This TCR beta chain derives from a study of regulatory T cells in long-lasting Graves disease. Study results and limitations: Persistent patients had more shared public clonotypes (around 3,000) than new patients (around 950).

As to this clonotype: What it binds is not known.

Both iRepertoire HTBI primers and Arm-PCR of CDR3 regions were used to build the TCR beta libraries. TCRdb re-called the multiplex PCR reads with MiXCR, one entry per CDR3 protein. The data hold 600,000 to 850,000 distinct CDR3 sequences, with about 32% observed a single time. V was pared by 5 bases and J by 0 bases, with 2 bases of the junction left unmatched. Germline V gene data show CDR1 as LNHDA and CDR2 as SQIVND (reference sequence). The CDR3 covers 14 residues. The time point: persistent/refractory GD, antithyroid drugs over 5 years with positive TRAb. PBMC-extracted RNA yielded the TCR library.

This chain joins TRBV19 and TRBJ1-1; the match to TRBD1 covers 8 bases. The TCR sequence derives from a female donor with Graves disease. This material consisted of peripheral blood mononuclear cells (PBMCs), taken when the disease was refractory, from a patient treated with antithyroid drugs. In DNA form, the CDR3 reads TGTGCCAGTAGTGCGGACAGGGTGAACACTGAAGCTTTCTTT. This gives the protein CASSADRVNTEAFF.